This TCR beta chain stems from a study of blood T cell repertoires in COVID-19 (TCRdb year 2020). Study-wide context: The collaborator samples originated in the United States, Italy and Spain and spanned the acute and convalescent phases of COVID-19. The repertoires were released in a freely available public database intended as a resource for research on the immune response to SARS-CoV-2. Nearly every sample came with metadata listing a de-identified subject ID, COVID-19 status, age in years and sex. The material from the prospective study consisted of cDNA or gDNA derived from T cells, B-cell-depleted T cells, or PBMCs. Where available, HLA class I and class II types were obtained from metadata supplied by the sample provider rather than from assay-based typing. The samples were drawn from two sources: the first 160 participants of the ongoing ImmuneRACE study, and over 1,000 subjects contributed by 6 global collaborators. The dataset comprised deeply sampled blood TCRbeta repertoires from subjects exposed to, actively infected with, or recovered from COVID-19.

The research as a whole found: The quantity of clinical and demographic metadata differed by source and by participant and was supplied without curation.

In regard to this clone: It has no known antigen specificity. It has no much larger one-base neighbor in the sample; base qualities were not kept.

Trimmed from V: 4 bases; trimmed from J: 7 bases; junction bases lacking a gene match: 11. Sequences SGHAT (CDR1) and FQNNGV (CDR2) are obtained from the germline V gene. Inclusive of the bounding cysteine and phenylalanine, the CDR3 is 16 residues long. Just CDR3 DNA is preserved here, 48 bases in frame from base 1. The immunoSEQ Assay, a bias-controlled multiplex PCR, was used to amplify TCRbeta CDR3 regions from genomic DNA. The study's own analysis went as follows. The number of nucleated cells in each sample was estimated by amplification of reference gene primers within the assay. To quantify the absolute abundance of each unique TCRbeta CDR3 rearrangement, sequence reads were collapsed and filtered. Productive Simpson clonality was computed per sample as the square root of Simpson's diversity index over productive rearrangements. TCRdb obtained this table from immuneACCESS and retained in-frame rearrangements with V and J assigned. These tables miss some clones; where compared with another copy, unresolved V genes account for less than half of the shortfall, and the remainder is unexplained. D and trimming were read from the DNA, whereas the V and J calls and clone size are those reported in that table. The sample yields roughly 150,000 clones; roughly 85% were counted once. The top ten clonotypes cover less than 5.5% of the sample.

Whole blood was collected in K2EDTA tubes by collaborating institutions according to the institutions' own protocols. For TCRbeta analysis, collaborators shipped samples as frozen whole blood, isolated PBMCs, or DNA extracted from either of those sample types. The sample consisted of peripheral blood. The receptor comes from a human donor in a cohort sampled during active COVID-19. This receptor chain uses TRBV11-2 and TRBJ2-1, with 9 bases matching TRBD2. The encoded CDR3 is CASSSDSGGRGNEQFF. In nucleotides, the sequence is TGTGCCAGCAGCTCAGATAGCGGGGGCCGGGGGAATGAGCAGTTCTTC.